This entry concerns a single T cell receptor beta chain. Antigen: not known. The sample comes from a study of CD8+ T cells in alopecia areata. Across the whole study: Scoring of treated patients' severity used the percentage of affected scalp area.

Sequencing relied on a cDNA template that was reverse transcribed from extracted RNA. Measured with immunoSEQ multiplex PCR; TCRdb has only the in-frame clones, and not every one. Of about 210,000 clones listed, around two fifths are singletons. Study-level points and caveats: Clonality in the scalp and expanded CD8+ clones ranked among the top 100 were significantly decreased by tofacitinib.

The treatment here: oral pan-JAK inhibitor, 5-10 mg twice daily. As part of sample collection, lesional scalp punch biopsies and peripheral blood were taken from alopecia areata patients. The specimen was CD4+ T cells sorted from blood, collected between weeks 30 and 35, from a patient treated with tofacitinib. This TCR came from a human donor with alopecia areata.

CDR3 nucleotide sequence: TGCAGCTTACAGGGAAGCACAGATACGCAGTATTTT. This encodes CSLQGSTDTQYF. The chain carries TRBV29-1 and TRBJ2-3, with TRBD1 as a possible D gene (6 bases). V was cut by 8 bases and J by 0 bases, with 9 bases left in between. CDR1 and CDR2 from the germline V gene are SQVTM and ANQGSEA. The CDR3 runs 12 residues.